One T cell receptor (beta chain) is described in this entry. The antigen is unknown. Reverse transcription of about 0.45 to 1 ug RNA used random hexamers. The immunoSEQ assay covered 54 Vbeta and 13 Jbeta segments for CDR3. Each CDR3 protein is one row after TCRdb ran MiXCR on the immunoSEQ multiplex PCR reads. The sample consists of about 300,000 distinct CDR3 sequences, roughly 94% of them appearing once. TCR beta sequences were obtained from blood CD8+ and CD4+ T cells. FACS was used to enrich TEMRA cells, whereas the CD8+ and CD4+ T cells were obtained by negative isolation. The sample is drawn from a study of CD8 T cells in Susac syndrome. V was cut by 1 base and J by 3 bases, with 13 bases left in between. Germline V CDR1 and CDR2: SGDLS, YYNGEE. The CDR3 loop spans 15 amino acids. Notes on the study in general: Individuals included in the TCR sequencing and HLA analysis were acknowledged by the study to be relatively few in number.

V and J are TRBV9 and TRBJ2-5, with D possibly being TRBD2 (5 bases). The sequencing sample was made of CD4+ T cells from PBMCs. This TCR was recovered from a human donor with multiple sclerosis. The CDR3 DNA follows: TGTGCCAGCAGCGTATTGGGCCACGGGAAAGAGACCCAGTACTTC. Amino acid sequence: CASSVLGHGKETQYF.